This T cell receptor beta chain was sequenced in a study of cytomegalovirus exposure and HLA in healthy donors. Study results and limitations: Apart from CMV serostatus, no immune exposure information was available. The study put roughly 160 TCR beta chains on its list as cytomegalovirus-associated.

This clone was seen a handful of times. Its target is not known. V lost 4 bases and J 3 bases, leaving 15 bases between the germline ends. CDR3 length: 15 residues. CDR1 is SGDLS and CDR2 is YYNGEE in the germline V gene. The study ran its PCR with 60 Vbeta and 13 Jbeta primers. Sequenced by immunoSEQ multiplex PCR; TCRdb stores in-frame clones only, minus some. This table has fewer than 250,000 clones, 75% to 80% appearing once. The chain joins TRBV9 to TRBJ2-3; D possibly corresponds to TRBD1 (6 bases). This sequence was found in a male donor in good health and CMV-seronegative. The sample taken for sequencing was PBMCs. The CDR3 DNA sequence: TGTGCCAGCAGCCCTAACAGGGTGAGGACAGATACGCAGTATTTT. Its protein is CASSPNRVRTDTQYF.